The rows below give T cell receptor beta chains drawn from one sample of a study of CD8+ T cells in alopecia areata. The protocol was immunoSEQ multiplex PCR, while the TCRdb copy is restricted to in-frame clones and leaves out a portion. The profile shows 150,000 to 200,000 clones, around three fifths of them singletons. This specimen consisted of CD4+ T cells sorted from blood, obtained at week 4, from a patient treated with tofacitinib. Receptors were obtained from a human donor with alopecia areata. Each CDR3 is given with its conserved first and last residue. D genes are given only for firm matches. Where a row states a size, it is once, few, many or the class of an expanded clone; other rows omit it.

CDR3,DNA,size,D,V,J,length
CASSPTSQYQETQYF,TGTGCCAGCAGTCCAACATCACAGTACCAAGAGACCCAGTACTTC,NA,NA,TRBV27,TRBJ2-5,15
CASSQDGTGTEKLFF,TGCGCCAGCAGCCAAGACGGGACAGGGACTGAAAAACTGTTTTTT,NA,TRBD1,TRBV4-1,TRBJ1-4,15
CASSWARDRNYGYTF,TGTGCCAGCAGCTGGGCTCGGGACAGGAACTATGGCTACACCTTC,NA,TRBD1,TRBV5-6,TRBJ1-2,15
CSVERGSDGYTF,TGCAGCGTTGAACGGGGGTCCGATGGCTACACCTTC,NA,NA,TRBV29-1,TRBJ1-2,12
CSVAFGGPPNTDTQYF,TGCAGCGTTGCATTCGGGGGGCCCCCGAACACAGATACGCAGTATTTT,NA,NA,TRBV29-1,TRBJ2-3,16
CASSMMDGNAAFF,TGTGCCAGTAGTATGATGGACGGAAATGCGGCTTTCTTT,NA,NA,TRBV19,TRBJ1-1,13
CASSQEGGYEQYF,TGTGCCAGCTCACAGGAGGGAGGCTACGAGCAGTACTTC,NA,NA,TRBV18,TRBJ2-7,13
CASSVEGTGELFF,TGTGCCAGCAGCGTCGAGGGTACCGGGGAGCTGTTTTTT,NA,NA,TRBV7-9,TRBJ2-2,13
CASSPRTSGNTIYF,TGTGCCAGCAGCCCCCGGACGTCTGGAAACACCATATATTTT,NA,NA,TRBV2,TRBJ1-3,14
CASSQARVLVAFF,TGTGCCAGCAGCCAAGCCAGGGTTTTGGTCGCTTTCTTT,NA,NA,TRBV14,TRBJ1-1,13
CAWNGYTF,TGTGCCTGGAATGGCTACACCTTC,few,NA,TRBV30,TRBJ1-2,8
CAWSDRVTLVQHF,TGTGCCTGGAGTGACAGAGTGACTCTCGTGCAGCATTTT,once,NA,TRBV30,TRBJ1-5,13
CASSLSTQGGYGYTF,TGTGCCAGCAGCTTATCCACACAGGGGGGCTATGGCTACACCTTC,NA,TRBD1,TRBV11-2,TRBJ1-2,15
CASSARTAQETQYF,TGTGCCAGCAGCGCCCGGACAGCTCAAGAGACCCAGTACTTC,few,NA,TRBV7-8,TRBJ2-5,14
CASGDYNSPLHF,TGTGCCTCCGGAGATTATAATTCACCCCTCCACTTT,NA,NA,TRBV30,TRBJ1-6,12
CAWSVGLAVYEQYF,TGTGCCTGGAGTGTCGGGCTAGCGGTCTACGAGCAGTACTTC,once,TRBD2,TRBV30,TRBJ2-7,14
CAIRDRGGNEQYF,TGTGCCATCAGGGATAGGGGAGGGAACGAGCAGTACTTC,NA,TRBD2,TRBV10-3,TRBJ2-7,13
CASSLGQGEGPQYF,TGTGCCAGCAGTTTGGGACAGGGTGAGGGGCCCCAGTACTTC,NA,TRBD1,TRBV27,TRBJ2-5,14
CAWTSGGPVTLQFF,TGTGCCTGGACTAGCGGGGGGCCCGTAACCCTCCAGTTCTTC,once,TRBD2,TRBV30,TRBJ2-1,14
CASSDTGIRNFYNEQFF,TGTGCCAGCAGTGACACAGGAATCCGGAACTTCTACAATGAGCAGTTCTTC,NA,NA,TRBV6-1,TRBJ2-1,17
CASSSGTGGSPLHF,TGCGCCAGCAGCTCCGGGACAGGGGGTTCACCCCTCCACTTT,few,TRBD1,TRBV5-1,TRBJ1-6,14
CASRTWDREAFF,TGTGCCAGCAGGACTTGGGACAGGGAGGCTTTCTTT,NA,TRBD1,TRBV6-1,TRBJ1-1,12
CSVDQGAVETQYF,TGCAGCGTTGATCAGGGGGCGGTAGAGACCCAGTACTTC,NA,TRBD1,TRBV29-1,TRBJ2-5,13
CSMGQSSYNEQFF,TGCAGCATGGGACAGAGCTCCTACAATGAGCAGTTCTTC,few,TRBD1,TRBV29-1,TRBJ2-1,13
CAWSDGMGGELFF,TGTGCCTGGAGTGACGGGATGGGCGGGGAGCTGTTTTTT,once,NA,TRBV30,TRBJ2-2,13
CASSQIVVDRKNEQFF,TGCGCCAGCAGTCAAATAGTTGTCGACAGGAAGAATGAGCAGTTCTTC,few,NA,TRBV23-1,TRBJ2-1,16
CSVEKTDTQYF,TGCAGCGTTGAAAAGACAGATACGCAGTATTTT,NA,NA,TRBV29-1,TRBJ2-3,11
CSVGAGTNYGYTF,TGCAGCGTTGGGGCAGGGACTAACTATGGCTACACCTTC,NA,NA,TRBV29-1,TRBJ1-2,13
CASSYTGGNTEAFF,TGTGCCAGCAGTTACACAGGGGGCAACACTGAAGCTTTCTTT,NA,TRBD1,TRBV6-5,TRBJ1-1,14
CASSPDWTDVGSYNEQFF,TGTGCCAGCAGCCCCGACTGGACCGACGTGGGGTCCTACAATGAGCAGTTCTTC,many,NA,TRBV11-2,TRBJ2-1,18
CSVGRAYEQYF,TGCAGCGTTGGTAGGGCCTACGAGCAGTACTTC,few,NA,TRBV29-1,TRBJ2-7,11
CASSFRDGYYGYTF,TGTGCCAGCAGCTTCCGGGACGGATACTATGGCTACACCTTC,NA,NA,TRBV7-2,TRBJ1-2,14
CSVRDRVGTEAFF,TGCAGCGTCCGGGACAGGGTGGGCACTGAAGCTTTCTTT,once,TRBD1,TRBV29-1,TRBJ1-1,13
CSVVRDASSYEQYF,TGCAGCGTCGTACGGGACGCGAGCTCCTACGAGCAGTACTTC,NA,NA,TRBV29-1,TRBJ2-7,14
CASSFGRILDTQYF,TGTGCCAGCAGCTTTGGCAGAATTTTAGATACGCAGTATTTT,NA,NA,TRBV7-9,TRBJ2-3,14
CASSYGGLETEAFF,TGTGCCAGCAGTTACGGCGGATTAGAAACTGAAGCTTTCTTT,NA,NA,TRBV6-5,TRBJ1-1,14
CASSAGKNTEAFF,TGTGCCAGCAGCGCGGGAAAGAACACTGAAGCTTTCTTT,NA,NA,TRBV6-4,TRBJ1-1,13
CAARVIEAFF,TGTGCCGCTAGGGTCATTGAAGCTTTCTTT,NA,NA,TRBV30,TRBJ1-1,10
CATSRVGTDTQYF,TGTGCCACCAGCAGGGTGGGCACAGATACGCAGTATTTT,few,NA,TRBV15,TRBJ2-3,13
CASRDGGYGYTF,TGTGCCAGCAGGGACGGGGGCTATGGCTACACCTTC,NA,NA,TRBV2,TRBJ1-2,12
CASSYYFQETQYF,TGTGCCAGCAGCTACTACTTCCAAGAGACCCAGTACTTC,NA,NA,TRBV7-2,TRBJ2-5,13
CASSIIEQYF,TGTGCCAGCAGTATAATCGAGCAGTACTTC,NA,NA,TRBV6-5,TRBJ2-7,10
CASSASRRGGYEQYF,TGTGCCAGCAGCGCCTCTCGGCGGGGGGGCTACGAGCAGTACTTC,NA,TRBD2,TRBV7-2,TRBJ2-7,15